Listed here are 7 T cell receptor beta chains from one sample, sequenced in a study of beta chain features in type 1 diabetes. Expressed TCRB transcripts were sequenced because the isolated RNA had all been reverse transcribed beforehand. Method: immunoSEQ multiplex PCR; TCRdb's copy keeps in-frame clones and lacks some. The sample has hundreds of thousands of clones; roughly an eighth are singletons. Source material: naive CD4+ T cells from blood. These receptor sequences come from a man between 18 and 35 years old in good health.

The sample holds a few counts of this clone. J is TRBJ2-5 and V is TRBV4-2; no reliable D call. Germline loops: CDR1 LGHNA, CDR2 YNFKEQ. The CDR3 is 15 residues long. The V end lost 0 bases, the J end lost 1 base, and 9 bases lay between the germline ends. CDR3 in amino acids: CASSQDSLSQETQYF. The CDR3 DNA is TGTGCCAGCAGCCAAGATAGTTTAAGCCAAGAGACCCAGTACTTC.

This clone showed up just a few times. The V call is TRBV5-1, the J call TRBJ1-5; tentatively, D is TRBD1 (6 bases). This CDR3 contains 13 residues. The V end was cut by 0 bases, the J end by 7 bases, with 8 bases between. Germline CDR1 and CDR2: SGHRS and YFSETQ. CDR3: CASSLEGVQPQHF. The CDR3 nucleotides are TGCGCCAGCAGCTTGGAGGGGGTGCAGCCCCAGCATTTT.

This clone was picked up a small number of times. This chain uses TRBV7-9 with TRBJ2-7, with 12 bases identical to TRBD1. This CDR3 comprises 15 residues. Trimming at V came to 1 base and at J to 11 bases, leaving 9 bases not matched to a gene. The V gene's germline CDR1 is SEHNR and CDR2 FQNEAQ (reference sequence). The DNA for the CDR3 is TGTGCCAGCAGCTTAGGGTCCGGGACAGGGGGCCGAAAGTACTTC. Translation gives CASSLGSGTGGRKYF. The full variable domain, with the rest looked up from reference TRBV7-9 and TRBJ2-7, is DTGVSQNPRHKITKRGQNVTFRCDPISEHNRLYWYRQTLGQGPEFLTYFQNEAQLEKSRLLSDRFSAERPKGSFSTLEIQRTEQGDSAMYLCASSLGSGTGGRKYFGPGTRLTVT.

This chain links TRBV5-4 with TRBJ2-2; D remains unclear. The CDR3 consists of 14 residues. V shed 4 bases and J shed 6 bases, with 13 bases lying between them. Germline assignment: CDR1 SGHNT and CDR2 YYREEE (reference sequence). CDR3 sequence reads: CASSPTELAGELFF. As DNA, the CDR3 is TGTGCCAGCAGCCCCACCGAGTTGGCCGGGGAGCTGTTTTTT.

This chain uses TRBV5-4 with TRBJ2-5; 13 bases are shared with TRBD2. Germline CDR1 SGHNT, CDR2 YYREEE (reference sequence). Trimming took 4 bases from V and 2 from J; bases not matched to a gene: 8. The CDR3 consists of 17 residues. CDR3 amino acids: CASSPGTSGDLQETQYF. CDR3 DNA: TGTGCCAGCAGCCCAGGGACTAGCGGGGACCTTCAAGAGACCCAGTACTTC. The full variable domain, its missing parts supplied by reference TRBV5-4 and TRBJ2-5, is ETGVTQSPTHLIKTRGQQVTLRCSSQSGHNTVSWYQQALGQGPQFIFQYYREEENGRGNFPPRFSGLQFPNYSSELNVNALELDDSALYLCASSPGTSGDLQETQYFGPGTRLLVL.

This clone was detected a few times. The genes are TRBV30 and TRBJ1-2, with TRBD1 matching over 7 bases. Germline V gives CDR1 GTSNPN, CDR2 SVGIG (reference sequence). CDR3 size: 12 residues. V shed 5 bases and J 1 base; nucleotides not matched to a gene: 1. CDR3 nucleotides: TGTGCCTGGGACAGGGATAACTATGGCTACACCTTC. It yields the protein CAWDRDNYGYTF. Combining the CDR3 with reference TRBV30 and TRBJ1-2 gives the whole variable domain SQTIHQWPATLVQPVGSPLSLECTVEGTSNPNLYWYRQAAGRGLQLLFYSVGIGQISSEVPQNLSASRPQDRQFILSSKKLLLSDSGFYLCAWDRDNYGYTFGSGTRLTVV.

This clone was counted a few times. The rearrangement joins TRBV7-3 to TRBJ2-3; 7 bases align to TRBD2. This CDR3 has 15 amino acids. CDR1 SGHTA and CDR2 FQGTGA come from the germline V gene. The junction had 5 bases not matched to a gene; V was cut back by 2 bases and J by 3 bases. In DNA, the CDR3 is TGTGCCAGCAGCTTAGGGGGGGAAGGGACAGATACGCAGTATTTT. Its protein product is CASSLGGEGTDTQYF.